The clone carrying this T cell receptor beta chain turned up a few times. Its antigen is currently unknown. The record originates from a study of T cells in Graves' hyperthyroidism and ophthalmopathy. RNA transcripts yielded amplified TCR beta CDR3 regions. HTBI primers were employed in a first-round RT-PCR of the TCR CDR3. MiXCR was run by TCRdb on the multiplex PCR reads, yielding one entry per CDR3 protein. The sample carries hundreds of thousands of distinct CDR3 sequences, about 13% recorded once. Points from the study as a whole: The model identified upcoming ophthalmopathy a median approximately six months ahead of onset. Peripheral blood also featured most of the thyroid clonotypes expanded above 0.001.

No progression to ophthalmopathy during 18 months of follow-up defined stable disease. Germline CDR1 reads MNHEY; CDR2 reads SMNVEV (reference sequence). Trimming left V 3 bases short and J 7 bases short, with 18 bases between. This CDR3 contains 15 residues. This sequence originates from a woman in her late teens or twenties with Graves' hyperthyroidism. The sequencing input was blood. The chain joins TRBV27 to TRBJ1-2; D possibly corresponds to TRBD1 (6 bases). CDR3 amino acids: CASSLNPGARGGYTF. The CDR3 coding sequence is TGTGCCAGCAGTTTGAATCCGGGGGCTAGGGGTGGCTACACCTTC.